One T cell receptor (beta chain) is described in this entry. The data were taken from a study of control samples from healthy donors and cancer patients. Some clones are missing from TCRdb's copy, which holds only in-frame ones; the method was immunoSEQ multiplex PCR. The data show 100,000 or so clones, 83% seen once. The sample was blood. This receptor was taken from a woman aged 45-60 years in good health.

The CDR3 loop reads CASSQGPHEQYF. The CDR3 DNA is TGTGCCAGCAGCCAAGGGCCTCACGAGCAGTACTTC. The chain employs TRBV3-1 (or the pseudogene TRBV3-2) and TRBJ2-7; unclear D gene. Trimming removed 1 base at V and 5 bases at J, with 6 bases between. The germline V gene has CDR1 LGHDT and CDR2 YNNKEL (reference sequence). The CDR3 runs 12 residues.